This record concerns one T cell receptor (beta chain) sequence. Its antigen is not known. This sample was taken from a study of cytomegalovirus exposure and HLA in healthy donors. The study ran its PCR with 60 Vbeta and 13 Jbeta primers. The repertoire was sequenced with immunoSEQ multiplex PCR; TCRdb's copy has only in-frame clones and lacks some. The sample has 150,000 to 200,000 clones; about 85% are singletons. General study findings and limits: Cytomegalovirus-associated TCR beta chains were listed, numbering over 150. According to an earlier analysis, most TCR beta V segments yielded productive rearrangements about 87% or about 30% of the time. TCR beta V- and J-gene trimming, according to a later analysis, was linked to a missense DCLRE1C variant.

Germline CDR1 MNHNS, CDR2 SASEGT. Trimming at V came to 6 bases and at J to 5 bases, leaving 3 bases not matched to a gene. This CDR3 is built from 13 residues. This TCR was recovered from a man younger than 30 in good health and CMV-seronegative. The chain recombines TRBV6-1 with TRBJ1-4; 7 bases align to TRBD1. Sequencing input: PBMCs. The CDR3, as DNA: TGTGCCAGCAGACAGGGGTTAAATGAAAAACTGTTTTTT. Protein product: CASRQGLNEKLFF.